The 10 T cell receptor beta chains below all came from one sample that was sequenced in a study of blood T cell repertoires in COVID-19. Profiling relied on immunoSEQ multiplex PCR, and the TCRdb table lists in-frame clones only, not all of them. The sample shows 190,000 or so clones, around four fifths of them seen only once. Sequenced: peripheral blood. The source is a man in his sixties with COVID-19, enrolled during active disease.

This chain uses TRBV19 with TRBJ2-3; unclear D gene. The CDR3 sequence is 14 residues long. Germline V CDR1 and CDR2: LNHDA, SQIVND (reference sequence). V shed 4 bases and J shed 2 bases, with 10 bases lying between them. As DNA, the CDR3 is TGTGCCAGTAGTAATGAACTTGTCACAGATACGCAGTATTTT. This sequence encodes CASSNELVTDTQYF. Full variable domain (remainder filled in from reference TRBV19 and TRBJ2-3): DGGITQSPKYLFRKEGQNVTLSCEQNLNHDAMYWYRQDPGQGLRLIYYSQIVNDFQKGDIAEGYSVSREKKESFPLTVTSAQKNPTAFYLCASSNELVTDTQYFGPGTRLTVL.

V is TRBV6-5 and J is TRBJ2-1, with a possible D match to TRBD1 (6 bases). CDR1 is MNHEY, CDR2 SVGAGI, per germline. V was shortened by 7 bases and J by 5 bases, with 18 bases between the two germline ends. The length of the CDR3 is 15 residues. CDR3 protein: CASIIVTGPDNEQFF. The DNA for the CDR3 is TGTGCCAGCATAATAGTGACAGGCCCCGACAATGAGCAGTTCTTC.

This chain links TRBV29-1 with TRBJ1-2; the match to TRBD1 covers 10 bases. Germline CDR1 SQVTM, CDR2 ANQGSEA. J was trimmed by 7 bases and V by 3 bases; bases with no gene match: 5. CDR3 length: 13 residues. In DNA, the CDR3 is TGCAGCGTTGACCGGGACAGGGGAACTGGCTACACCTTC. It specifies CSVDRDRGTGYTF. Based on the CDR3 plus reference TRBV29-1 and TRBJ1-2, the full variable domain is SAVISQKPSRDICQRGTSLTIQCQVDSQVTMMFWYRQQPGQSLTLIATANQGSEATYESGFVIDKFPISRPNLTFSTLTVSNMSPEDSSIYLCSVDRDRGTGYTFGSGTRLTVV.

V is TRBV6-1 and J is TRBJ1-4; D unresolved. Trimming stripped 3 bases from V and 1 base from J, with 9 bases between. Germline V gene data show CDR1 as MNHNS and CDR2 as SASEGT. The CDR3 loop spans 15 amino acids. The CDR3 loop reads CASSDRGRTNEKLFF. In DNA, the CDR3 is TGTGCCAGCAGTGACCGCGGAAGAACTAATGAAAAACTGTTTTTT.

The rearrangement joins TRBV10-3 to TRBJ1-1; D gene uncertain. Germline assignment: CDR1 ENHRY and CDR2 SYGVKD. The CDR3 consists of 14 residues. Between the trimmed V and J ends, which lost 6 bases and 3 bases, there was a span of 14 bases. The CDR3 nucleotides read TGTGCCATCAGACCACTAAGCAAGGACACTGAAGCTTTCTTT. It is translated as CAIRPLSKDTEAFF.

The chain combines TRBV20-1 with TRBJ2-5; 7 bases align to TRBD1. J lost 1 base, V lost 3 bases, and 11 bases had no gene match. This CDR3 region has 16 residues. Per the germline V gene, CDR1 is DFQATT and CDR2 is SNEGSKA (reference sequence). The CDR3 sequence is CSASEGLWDSQETQYF. Written as DNA, the CDR3 is TGCAGTGCTAGTGAAGGTCTCTGGGACAGCCAAGAGACCCAGTACTTC.

V and J are TRBV5-6 and TRBJ1-2; D unresolved. CDR1 and CDR2 (germline): SGHDT, YYEEEE. The CDR3 sequence is 14 residues long. V lost 0 bases to trimming and J lost 5 bases, with 11 bases between them. The CDR3 sequence is CASSLDRNYYGYTF. CDR3 sequence (DNA): TGTGCCAGCAGCTTGGACCGGAACTATTATGGCTACACCTTC.

The gene calls are TRBV5-8 and TRBJ1-4; 9 nucleotides align to TRBD1. CDR1 SGHTS and CDR2 YDEGEE come from the germline V gene. This CDR3 has 15 amino acids. Trimming took 2 bases from V and 8 from J; bases not matched to a gene: 7. CDR3 in amino acids: CASSFRDRVYEKLFF. The CDR3 DNA follows: TGTGCCAGCAGCTTCCGGGACAGGGTTTACGAAAAACTGTTTTTT.

V gene TRBV28 combines with J gene TRBJ1-5; D is undetermined. CDR1 is MDHEN, CDR2 SYDVKM, per germline. The CDR3 has 14 amino acids. Trimming left V 7 bases short and J 0 bases short, with 10 bases between. The CDR3 DNA follows: TGTGCCAGCACAAACACGTATAGCAATCAGCCCCAGCATTTT. Encoded protein: CASTNTYSNQPQHF.

V is TRBV24-1 and J is TRBJ2-5; 9 bases agree with TRBD1. The CDR3 contains 18 residues. Germline V gives CDR1 KGHDR, CDR2 SFDVKD. V was pared by 0 bases and J by 2 bases, with 9 bases of the junction left unmatched. CDR3 in DNA: TGTGCCACCAGTGATTTGACCCAACCGGGACAGGGTCAAGAGACCCAGTACTTC. Protein sequence: CATSDLTQPGQGQETQYF.